The 7 T cell receptor beta chains below were found in one sample sequenced in a study of blood T cell repertoires in COVID-19. The repertoire was sequenced with immunoSEQ multiplex PCR; TCRdb's copy has only in-frame clones and lacks some. This table has about 150,000 clones, 80% to 90% appearing once. The sample comprised peripheral blood. The receptors were sampled from a woman aged 60-75 years with active COVID-19.

The J gene is TRBJ1-1, the V gene TRBV6-2 or TRBV6-3; no reliable D call. This CDR3 spans 15 amino acids. Germline CDR1 and CDR2: MNHEY and SVGEGT. Between the trimmed V and J ends, which lost 0 bases and 0 bases, there was a span of 8 bases. The CDR3 loop is CASSYSIGVNTEAFF. CDR3 coding DNA: TGTGCCAGCAGTTACTCGATCGGGGTGAACACTGAAGCTTTCTTT.

The V call is TRBV6-1, the J call TRBJ1-4; D possibly corresponds to TRBD1 (6 bases). Germline-derived CDR1 and CDR2 are MNHNS and SASEGT. V lost 2 bases, J lost 0 bases, and 16 bases lay in between. The CDR3 has 18 amino acids. CDR3 in amino acids: CASSEIIRDTATNEKLFF. The CDR3, as DNA: TGTGCCAGCAGTGAAATTATACGGGACACCGCAACTAATGAAAAACTGTTTTTT.

V and J are TRBV19 and TRBJ2-1; 13 bases are a match to TRBD2. In germline, CDR1 is LNHDA, CDR2 SQIVND (reference sequence). This CDR3 has 15 residues. After removal of 5 bases from V and 4 bases from J, the junction contained 2 bases not matched to a gene. In DNA form, the CDR3 reads TGTGCCAGTAGTGTGGGACTAGCGGGGTACAATGAGCAGTTCTTC. It is translated as CASSVGLAGYNEQFF.

The rearrangement uses TRBV7-2 and TRBJ2-3; 7 positions match TRBD1. Germline assignment: CDR1 SGHTA and CDR2 FQGNSA. CDR3 size: 15 residues. The trim removed 4 bases at V and 3 bases at J, leaving 7 bases unmatched. The CDR3 region has the DNA TGTGCCAGCAGCTCCCGTCGACAGGGAACAGATACGCAGTATTTT. Translation: CASSSRRQGTDTQYF.

The genes are TRBV19 and TRBJ2-7; 7 bases are shared with TRBD1. Germline CDR1 LNHDA, CDR2 SQIVND (reference sequence). The CDR3 spans 14 residues. Trimming at V came to 3 bases and at J to 3 bases, leaving 5 bases not matched to a gene. CDR3 bases: TGTGCCAGTAGTATGAGGGGGCGAGGCTACGAGCAGTACTTC. Translated: CASSMRGRGYEQYF. Looking up the rest from reference TRBV19 and TRBJ2-7 gives the full variable domain: DGGITQSPKYLFRKEGQNVTLSCEQNLNHDAMYWYRQDPGQGLRLIYYSQIVNDFQKGDIAEGYSVSREKKESFPLTVTSAQKNPTAFYLCASSMRGRGYEQYFGPGTRLTVT.

The V gene is TRBV7-2, the J gene TRBJ2-5; TRBD2 matches at 12 bases. V shed 3 bases and J 6 bases; nucleotides not matched to a gene: 17. In germline, CDR1 is SGHTA, CDR2 FQGNSA. The length of the CDR3 is 19 residues. The CDR3 bases are TGTGCCAGCAGCTTGGGGCGGAGACTAGCGGGAGTCGGTGGAAAGACCCAGTACTTC. This encodes CASSLGRRLAGVGGKTQYF.

V is TRBV7-2 and J is TRBJ2-5; TRBD2 matches at 8 bases. CDR3 length equals 14 residues. Trimming cost V 6 bases and J 7 bases; bases outside gene matches: 10. Germline V gene data show CDR1 as SGHTA and CDR2 as FQGNSA. The CDR3 DNA reads as TGTGCCAGCAGACTCAGCGGGAGACCCGCGACCCAGTACTTC. Translation gives CASRLSGRPATQYF.